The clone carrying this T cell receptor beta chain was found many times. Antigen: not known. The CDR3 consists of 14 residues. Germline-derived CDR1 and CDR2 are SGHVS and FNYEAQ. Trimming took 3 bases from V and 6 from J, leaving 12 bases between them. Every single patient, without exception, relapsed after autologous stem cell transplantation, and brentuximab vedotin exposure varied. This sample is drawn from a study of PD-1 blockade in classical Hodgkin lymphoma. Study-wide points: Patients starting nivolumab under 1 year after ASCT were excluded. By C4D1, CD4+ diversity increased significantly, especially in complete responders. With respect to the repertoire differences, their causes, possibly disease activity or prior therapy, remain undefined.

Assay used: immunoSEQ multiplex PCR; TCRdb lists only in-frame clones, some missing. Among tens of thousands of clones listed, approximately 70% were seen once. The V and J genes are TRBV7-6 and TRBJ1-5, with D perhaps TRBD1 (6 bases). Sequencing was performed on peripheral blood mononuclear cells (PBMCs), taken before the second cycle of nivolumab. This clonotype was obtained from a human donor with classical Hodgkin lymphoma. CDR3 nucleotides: TGTGCCAGCAGCTTCGGGGGCGCGGGTCAGCCCCAGCATTTT. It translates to CASSFGGAGQPQHF.